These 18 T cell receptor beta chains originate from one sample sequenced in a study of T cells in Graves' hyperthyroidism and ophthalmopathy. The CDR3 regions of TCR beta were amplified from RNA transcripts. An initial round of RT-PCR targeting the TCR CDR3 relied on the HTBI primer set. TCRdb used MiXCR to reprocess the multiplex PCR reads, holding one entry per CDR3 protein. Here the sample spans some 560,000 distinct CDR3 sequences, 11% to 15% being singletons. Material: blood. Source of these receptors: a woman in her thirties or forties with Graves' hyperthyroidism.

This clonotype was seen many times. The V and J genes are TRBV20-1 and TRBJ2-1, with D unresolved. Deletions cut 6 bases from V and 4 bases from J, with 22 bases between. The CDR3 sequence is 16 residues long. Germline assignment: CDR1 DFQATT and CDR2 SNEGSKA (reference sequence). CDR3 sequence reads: CSARIGGVVSYNEQFF. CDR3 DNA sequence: TGCAGTGCCCGCATTGGTGGCGTAGTAAGTTACAATGAGCAGTTCTTC.

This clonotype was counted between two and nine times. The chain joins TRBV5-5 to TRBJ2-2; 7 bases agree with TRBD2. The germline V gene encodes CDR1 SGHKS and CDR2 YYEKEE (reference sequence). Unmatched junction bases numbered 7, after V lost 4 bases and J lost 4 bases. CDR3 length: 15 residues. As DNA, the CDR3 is TGTGCCAGCAGCGAACTAGCGACAAGCACCGGGGAGCTGTTTTTT. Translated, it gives CASSELATSTGELFF.

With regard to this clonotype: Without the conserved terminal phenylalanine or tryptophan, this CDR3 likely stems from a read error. For the CDR3, the DNA is TGTGCCAGCAGCTATCGGGGGACAGGGTCTAATTCACCCCTCCACCTT. Protein: CASSYRGTGSNSPLHL. The rearrangement uses TRBV13 and TRBJ1-6, with 9 bases aligning to TRBD1. CDR1 and CDR2 from the germline V gene are PRHDT and FYEKMQ (reference sequence). Germline trimming cut 4 bases from V and 6 bases from J; bases unmatched to any gene: 7. The CDR3 sequence is 16 residues long.

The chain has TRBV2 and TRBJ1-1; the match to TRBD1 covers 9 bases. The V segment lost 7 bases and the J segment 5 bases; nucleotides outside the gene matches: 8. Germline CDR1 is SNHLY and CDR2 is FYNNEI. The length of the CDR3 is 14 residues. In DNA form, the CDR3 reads TGTGCCAGCATGGCGGGACAGGGCGGGACTGAAGCTTTCTTT. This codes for CASMAGQGGTEAFF.

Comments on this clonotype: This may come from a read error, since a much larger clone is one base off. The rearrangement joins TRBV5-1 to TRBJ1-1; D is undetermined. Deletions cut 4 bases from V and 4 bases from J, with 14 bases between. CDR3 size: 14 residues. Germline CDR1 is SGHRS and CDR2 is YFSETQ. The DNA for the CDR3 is TGCGCCAGCAGCCTGGCCAGCATGAGCACTGAAGCTTTCTTT. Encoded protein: CASSLASMSTEAFF. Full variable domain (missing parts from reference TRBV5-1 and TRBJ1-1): KAGVTQTPRYLIKTRGQQVTLSCSPISGHRSVSWYQQTPGQGLQFLFEYFSETQRNKGNFPGRFSGRQFSNSRSEMNVSTLELGDSALYLCASSLASMSTEAFFGQGTRLTVV.

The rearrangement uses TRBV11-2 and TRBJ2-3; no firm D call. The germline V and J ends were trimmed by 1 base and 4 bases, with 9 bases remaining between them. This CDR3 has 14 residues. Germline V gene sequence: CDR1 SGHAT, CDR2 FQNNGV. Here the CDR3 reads CASSLVFTADTQYF. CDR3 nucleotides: TGTGCCAGCAGCTTAGTCTTTACCGCAGATACGCAGTATTTT.

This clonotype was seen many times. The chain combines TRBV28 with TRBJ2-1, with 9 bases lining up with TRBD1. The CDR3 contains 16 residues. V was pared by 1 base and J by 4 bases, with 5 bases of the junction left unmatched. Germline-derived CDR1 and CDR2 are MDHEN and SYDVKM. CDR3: CASSLSIQGAYNEQFF. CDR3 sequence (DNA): TGTGCCAGCAGTTTATCGATACAGGGGGCTTACAATGAGCAGTTCTTC.

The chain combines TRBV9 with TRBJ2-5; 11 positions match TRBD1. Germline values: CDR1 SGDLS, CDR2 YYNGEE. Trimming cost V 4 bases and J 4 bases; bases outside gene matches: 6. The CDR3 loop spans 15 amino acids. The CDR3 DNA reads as TGTGCCAGCAGCTCATGGACAGGGGGCGCAGAGACCCAGTACTTC. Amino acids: CASSSWTGGAETQYF.

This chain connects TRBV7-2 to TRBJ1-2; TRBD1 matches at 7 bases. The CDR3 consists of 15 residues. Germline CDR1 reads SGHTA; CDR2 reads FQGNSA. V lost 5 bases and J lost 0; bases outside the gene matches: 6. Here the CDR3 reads CASSPRGAANYGYTF. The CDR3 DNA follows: TGTGCCAGCAGCCCCAGGGGGGCGGCTAACTATGGCTACACCTTC. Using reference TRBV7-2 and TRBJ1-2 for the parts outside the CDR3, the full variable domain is GAGVSQSPSNKVTEKGKDVELRCDPISGHTALYWYRQSLGQGLEFLIYFQGNSAPDKSGLPSDRFSAERTGGSVSTLTIQRTQQEDSAVYLCASSPRGAANYGYTFGSGTRLTVV.

CDR3 bases: TGTGCCAGCAGGGCCCCGGGACAGCTGTCCGAACTGTTTTTT. Its protein product is CASRAPGQLSELFF. This sequence joins TRBV12-3 or TRBV12-4 and TRBJ1-4; TRBD1 matches 7 bases. CDR3 length equals 14 residues. With 6 bases clipped from V and 12 bases from J, the junction kept 13 bases outside the gene matches.

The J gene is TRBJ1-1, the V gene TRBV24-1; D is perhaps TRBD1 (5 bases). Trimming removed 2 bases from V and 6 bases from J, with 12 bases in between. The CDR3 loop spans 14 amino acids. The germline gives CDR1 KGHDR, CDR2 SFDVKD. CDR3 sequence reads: CATSDSGLGPEAFF. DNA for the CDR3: TGTGCCACCAGTGATTCGGGTCTGGGGCCTGAAGCTTTCTTT.

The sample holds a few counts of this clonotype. CDR3 in DNA: TGTGCCAGCAGCTTACGGGGGTTGGCGGGCAACGTCCTGACTTTC. Its protein product is CASSLRGLAGNVLTF. The chain has TRBV7-3 and TRBJ2-6; D might be TRBD2 (6 bases). Germline V gene data show CDR1 as SGHTA and CDR2 as FQGTGA. The V end was cut by 2 bases, the J end by 9 bases, with 14 bases between. The length of the CDR3 is 15 residues.

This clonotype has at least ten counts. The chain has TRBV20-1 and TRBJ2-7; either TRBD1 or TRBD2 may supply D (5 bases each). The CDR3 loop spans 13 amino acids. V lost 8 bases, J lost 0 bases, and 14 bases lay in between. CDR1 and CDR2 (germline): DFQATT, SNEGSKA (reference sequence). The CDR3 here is CSLGAGSSYEQYF. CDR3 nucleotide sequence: TGCAGTTTAGGGGCGGGTAGCTCCTACGAGCAGTACTTC.

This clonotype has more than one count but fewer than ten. The CDR3 coding sequence is TGTGCCAGCAGGGAGACTAGTGACCAAGAGACCCAGTACTTC. It is translated as CASRETSDQETQYF. The chain employs TRBV5-4 and TRBJ2-5, with a possible D match to TRBD2 (6 bases). V dropped 5 bases and J dropped 0 bases, with 11 bases sitting between them. The CDR3 runs to 14 residues. Germline values: CDR1 SGHNT, CDR2 YYREEE (reference sequence).

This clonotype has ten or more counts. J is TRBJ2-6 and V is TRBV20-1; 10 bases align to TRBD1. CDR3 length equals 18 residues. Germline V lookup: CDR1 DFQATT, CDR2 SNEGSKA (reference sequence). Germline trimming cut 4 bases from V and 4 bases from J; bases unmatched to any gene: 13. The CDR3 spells CSANPGTGDPRGANVLTF. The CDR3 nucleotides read TGCAGTGCTAACCCCGGGACAGGGGACCCGCGGGGGGCCAACGTCCTGACTTTC.

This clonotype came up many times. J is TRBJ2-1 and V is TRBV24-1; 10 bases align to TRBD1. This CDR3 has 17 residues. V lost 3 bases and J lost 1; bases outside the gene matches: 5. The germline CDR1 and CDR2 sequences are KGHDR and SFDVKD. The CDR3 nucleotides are TGTGCCACCAGTGATCCTGGGACAGGGGTGTCCTACAATGAGCAGTTCTTC. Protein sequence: CATSDPGTGVSYNEQFF.

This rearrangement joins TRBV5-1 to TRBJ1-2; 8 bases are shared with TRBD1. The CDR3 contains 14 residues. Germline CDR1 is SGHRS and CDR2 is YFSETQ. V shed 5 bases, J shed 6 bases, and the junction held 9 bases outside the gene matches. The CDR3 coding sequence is TGCGCCAGCAGTGAGTCCGACAGGGGAGATGGCTACACCTTC. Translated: CASSESDRGDGYTF.

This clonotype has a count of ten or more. The CDR3 here is CAIISPGAEAFF. In DNA, the CDR3 is TGTGCCATCATCTCCCCCGGGGCCGAAGCTTTCTTT. V is TRBV28 and J is TRBJ1-1, with D tentatively TRBD1 (5 bases). Trimming removed 10 bases at V and 8 bases at J, with 17 bases between. The CDR3 has 12 residues. Germline V CDR1 and CDR2: MDHEN, SYDVKM.